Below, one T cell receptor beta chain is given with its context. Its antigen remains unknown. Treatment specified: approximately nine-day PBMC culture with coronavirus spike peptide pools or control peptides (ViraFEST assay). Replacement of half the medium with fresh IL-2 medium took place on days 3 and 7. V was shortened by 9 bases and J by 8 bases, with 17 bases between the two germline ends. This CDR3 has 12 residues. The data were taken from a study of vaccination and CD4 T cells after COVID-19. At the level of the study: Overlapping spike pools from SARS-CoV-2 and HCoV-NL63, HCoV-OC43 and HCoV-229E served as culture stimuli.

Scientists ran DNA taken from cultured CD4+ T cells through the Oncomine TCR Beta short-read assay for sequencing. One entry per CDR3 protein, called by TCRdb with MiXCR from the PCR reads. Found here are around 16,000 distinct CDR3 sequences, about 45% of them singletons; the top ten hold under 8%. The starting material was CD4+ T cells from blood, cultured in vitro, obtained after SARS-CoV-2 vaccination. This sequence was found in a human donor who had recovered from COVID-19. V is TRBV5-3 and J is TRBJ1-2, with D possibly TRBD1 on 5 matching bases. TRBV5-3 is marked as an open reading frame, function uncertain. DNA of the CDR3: TGTGCCATTGTGCAGGGATCGCGGGGCTACACCTTC. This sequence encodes CAIVQGSRGYTF.